This TCR beta chain originates from a study of post-analysis software for immune sequencing data. Study-level findings and limits: Comparison with controls showed significantly lower normalized Chao1 diversity in multiple sclerosis patients. There were about five TRBV segments more frequent in patients than controls, and TRBV5-6, TRBV5-1 and TRBV20-1 were among them.

A remark on this clonotype: Antigen specificity is unknown.

This CDR3 contains 16 residues. The germline V gene has CDR1 MGHRA and CDR2 YSYEKL. V was shortened by 1 base and J by 0 bases, with 10 bases between the two germline ends. TCR beta libraries were prepared from cDNA with unique molecular identifiers. It was from approximately 0.91 to 9.4 million T cells that about 540,000 cDNA molecules came. TCRdb re-called the PCR reads with MiXCR, one entry per CDR3 protein. The sample holds about 820,000 distinct CDR3 sequences, under 70% seen once. This chain uses TRBV4-1 with TRBJ2-1; D ambiguous. This receptor was identified in a girl between 10 and 17 years old with multiple sclerosis. Sample: blood. The chain's CDR3 is CASSQVARSSYNEQFF. CDR3 bases: TGCGCCAGCAGCCAAGTGGCGCGGAGCTCCTACAATGAGCAGTTCTTC.